This T cell receptor (beta chain) was profiled in a study of T cells in Graves' hyperthyroidism and ophthalmopathy. Individuals with ophthalmopathy presented a Clinical Activity Score of at least 3, a NOSPECS grade of at least 4 and a duration under 3 months. The TCR beta CDR3 regions underwent amplification using RNA transcripts as the source. When the TCR CDR3 underwent first-round RT-PCR, the HTBI primer set was used. TCRdb reanalysed the multiplex PCR reads using MiXCR and keeps one entry per CDR3 protein. Here the sample spans about 600,000 distinct CDR3 sequences, 14% being singletons. V lost 5 bases and J lost 3; bases outside the gene matches: 8. The CDR3 loop spans 14 amino acids. The germline V gene encodes CDR1 DFQATT and CDR2 SNEGSKA (reference sequence).

Sequenced sample: blood. The origin of this receptor is a woman between 18 and 30 years old with Graves' ophthalmopathy. V is TRBV20-1 and J is TRBJ2-7; 9 nucleotides agree with TRBD2. CDR3 sequence: CSAEAGGPGYEQYF. The CDR3, as DNA: TGCAGTGCTGAGGCGGGAGGGCCGGGCTACGAGCAGTACTTC.